These 16 T cell receptor beta chains came from one sample sequenced in a study of cytomegalovirus exposure and HLA in healthy donors. A multiplex PCR was run with 60 Vbeta primers and 13 Jbeta primers. Generated by immunoSEQ multiplex PCR, the TCRdb table keeps only in-frame clones and is missing some. The table for this sample gives some 160,000 clones. The sequencing input was PBMCs. These receptors originate from a man aged 25-45 years in good health and CMV-seronegative.

This sequence joins TRBV2 and TRBJ1-1, with D possibly matching TRBD1 (5 bases). Germline CDR1 reads SNHLY; CDR2 reads FYNNEI. V dropped 1 base and J dropped 6 bases, with 15 bases sitting between them. The CDR3 loop spans 15 amino acids. The CDR3 DNA is TGTGCCAGCAGTGAAGGACGGGGGGAGTATTCTGAAGCTTTCTTT. Translated: CASSEGRGEYSEAFF.

The chain couples TRBV12-5 to TRBJ1-2, with 9 positions matching TRBD1. From germline, CDR1 is LGHNT and CDR2 FRNRAP. The CDR3 is made up of 14 amino acids. The V and J ends lost 3 bases and 6 bases, in that order; junction bases with no gene match: 5. CDR3: CASGFSGQGHGYTF. The DNA of the CDR3 is TGTGCTAGTGGTTTTTCGGGACAGGGTCATGGCTACACCTTC.

The gene calls are TRBV29-1 and TRBJ2-1, with a weak D call TRBD2 (6 bases). The CDR3 loop spans 14 amino acids. Trimming shortened V by 4 bases and J by 0 bases, and 10 bases separated the two germline ends. The germline CDR1 and CDR2 sequences are SQVTM and ANQGSEA. CDR3 bases: TGCAGCGTTGTTAGCGGTAGCTCCTACAATGAGCAGTTCTTC. As protein: CSVVSGSSYNEQFF.

The chain recombines TRBV28 with TRBJ1-5; 7 bases are shared with TRBD1. Per the germline V gene, CDR1 is MDHEN and CDR2 is SYDVKM. The CDR3 runs 17 residues. V shed 6 bases and J 4 bases; nucleotides not matched to a gene: 15. The CDR3 sequence is CASRSPGQRVPNQPQHF. CDR3 bases: TGTGCCAGCAGGTCCCCGGGACAGCGGGTCCCAAATCAGCCCCAGCATTTT.

This rearrangement joins TRBV5-4 to TRBJ1-2; tentatively, D is TRBD1 (5 bases). The CDR3 is made up of 14 amino acids. The germline gives CDR1 SGHNT, CDR2 YYREEE (reference sequence). The V gene lost 3 bases and the J gene lost 1 base, with 10 bases spanning the gap. The CDR3 DNA is TGTGCCAGCAGCTCTGGGGGGGATAACTATGGCTACACCTTC. Translating it yields CASSSGGDNYGYTF.

The genes are TRBV19 and TRBJ2-1, with D maybe TRBD2 (5 bases). V was clipped by 7 bases and J by 0 bases, with 10 bases between them. The germline CDR1 and CDR2 sequences are LNHDA and SQIVND (reference sequence). CDR3 length equals 14 residues. The chain's CDR3 is CASTERSSYNEQFF. DNA for the CDR3: TGTGCCAGTACGGAGCGGTCCTCCTACAATGAGCAGTTCTTC.

The chain links TRBV5-1 to TRBJ1-1; D gene unclear. The CDR3 extends over 13 amino acids. Germline CDR1 reads SGHRS; CDR2 reads YFSETQ. Trimming removed 5 bases at V and 6 bases at J, with 14 bases between. CDR3 bases: TGCGCCAGCAGTATACAACAGCCCTCTGAAGCTTTCTTT. Translating gives CASSIQQPSEAFF.

The gene calls are TRBV19 and TRBJ2-1, with D perhaps TRBD1 (5 bases). The V and J ends lost 4 bases and 2 bases respectively, with 12 bases between them. The CDR3 runs to 15 residues. Germline V lookup: CDR1 LNHDA, CDR2 SQIVND (reference sequence). The CDR3 nucleotides are TGTGCCAGTAGTACCCTTGGACAAGCCTACAATGAGCAGTTCTTC. Translation: CASSTLGQAYNEQFF. The whole variable domain, remainder taken from reference TRBV19 and TRBJ2-1, is DGGITQSPKYLFRKEGQNVTLSCEQNLNHDAMYWYRQDPGQGLRLIYYSQIVNDFQKGDIAEGYSVSREKKESFPLTVTSAQKNPTAFYLCASSTLGQAYNEQFFGPGTRLTVL.

The CDR3 loop is CASSLAGTTSYEQYF. CDR3 coding DNA: TGCGCCAGCAGCTTGGCAGGGACTACCTCCTACGAGCAGTACTTC. The chain joins TRBV5-1 to TRBJ2-7, with 7 bases lining up with TRBD2. The CDR3 length is 15 residues. Germline assignment: CDR1 SGHRS and CDR2 YFSETQ. Trimming at V came to 0 bases and at J to 0 bases, leaving 3 bases not matched to a gene.

The J gene is TRBJ2-1, the V gene TRBV7-3; TRBD1 agrees at 8 bases. Germline loops: CDR1 SGHTA, CDR2 FQGTGA. Trimming at V came to 5 bases and at J to 9 bases, leaving 12 bases not matched to a gene. CDR3 length equals 15 residues. This chain's CDR3 is CASSPHGQGTIEQFF. The CDR3 region has the DNA TGTGCCAGCAGCCCCCACGGACAGGGAACGATTGAGCAGTTCTTC.

The rearrangement links TRBV10-1 to TRBJ2-7; D not resolved. The CDR3 contains 14 residues. V dropped 3 bases and J dropped 0 bases, with 9 bases sitting between them. Looked up from germline, CDR1 is WNHNN and CDR2 is SYGVQD (reference sequence). CDR3 sequence: CASSEGDPSYEQYF. The CDR3 region has the DNA TGCGCCAGCAGTGAAGGAGACCCCTCCTACGAGCAGTACTTC.

The genes are TRBV11-1 and TRBJ1-1; a possible D gene is TRBD1 (5 bases). The CDR3 runs 14 residues. Per germline, CDR1 SGHAT and CDR2 FQDESV (reference sequence). Trimming took off 1 base at V and 5 bases at J, with 11 bases between the two ends. Here the CDR3 reads CASSLGGGVTEAFF. In DNA form, the CDR3 reads TGTGCCAGCAGCTTAGGGGGAGGGGTGACTGAAGCTTTCTTT.

The chain couples TRBV19 to TRBJ1-3, with 10 bases identical to TRBD1. This CDR3 region has 15 residues. Germline V gene sequence: CDR1 LNHDA, CDR2 SQIVND (reference sequence). The trim removed 9 bases at V and 8 bases at J, leaving 13 bases unmatched. CDR3 DNA sequence: TGTGCCAGCTACGACCTCTCCGGGACAGGGGACACCATATATTTT. The encoded protein is CASYDLSGTGDTIYF.

This chain uses TRBV6-5 with TRBJ1-1; D not certain. Germline loops: CDR1 MNHEY, CDR2 SVGAGI. The CDR3 consists of 13 residues. Trimming removed 6 bases at V and 0 bases at J, with 8 bases between. The CDR3 coding sequence is TGTGCCAGCAGCCCCCTTTTGAACACTGAAGCTTTCTTT. Translation: CASSPLLNTEAFF.

The chain recombines TRBV28 with TRBJ2-2; TRBD1 matches 7 bases. CDR3 length: 13 amino acids. Germline loops: CDR1 MDHEN, CDR2 SYDVKM. V lost 10 bases to trimming and J lost 7 bases; unmatched junction nucleotides: 9. The CDR3 coding sequence is TGTGCCACAGATAGGGGGCCCTTCGGGGAGCTGTTTTTT. Translation gives CATDRGPFGELFF.

V is TRBV5-1 and J is TRBJ2-2; D possibly corresponds to TRBD2 (6 bases). Trimming took off 1 base at V and 0 bases at J, with 10 bases between the two ends. CDR1 is SGHRS, CDR2 YFSETQ, per germline. The CDR3 extends over 16 amino acids. DNA for the CDR3: TGCGCCAGCAGCTTGAGGCGGGGATCGAACACCGGGGAGCTGTTTTTT. Its translation is CASSLRRGSNTGELFF.